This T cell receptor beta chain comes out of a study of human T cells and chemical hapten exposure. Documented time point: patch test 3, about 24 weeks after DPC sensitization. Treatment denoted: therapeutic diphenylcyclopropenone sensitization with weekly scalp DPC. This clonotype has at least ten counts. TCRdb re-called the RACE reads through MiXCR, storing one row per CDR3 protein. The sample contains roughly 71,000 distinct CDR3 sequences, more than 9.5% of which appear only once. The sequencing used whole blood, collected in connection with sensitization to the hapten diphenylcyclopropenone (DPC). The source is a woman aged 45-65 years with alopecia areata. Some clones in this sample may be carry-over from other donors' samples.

The CDR3 sequence is CASSQLRGDRDPGTQYF. The DNA for the CDR3 is TGTGCCAGCAGCCAGCTGCGGGGGGACAGGGACCCCGGGACGCAGTATTTT. The chain links TRBV3-1 to TRBJ2-3; possible D gene TRBD1, 9 bases. This CDR3 region has 17 residues. Germline assignment: CDR1 LGHDT and CDR2 YNNKEL (reference sequence). Trimming removed 3 bases at V and 9 bases at J, with 25 bases between.